The 9 T cell receptor beta chains below come from one sample, sequenced in a study of T cells in Graves' hyperthyroidism and ophthalmopathy. Amplified regions were TCR beta CDR3 sequences from RNA transcripts. During a first-round RT-PCR of the TCR CDR3, the HTBI primer set was used. TCRdb passed the multiplex PCR reads through MiXCR, listing each CDR3 protein once. This table has more than 500,000 distinct CDR3 sequences, 15% to 20% appearing once. The sequenced sample consisted of blood. All receptors derive from a woman in her twenties or thirties with Graves' hyperthyroidism.

This clonotype appeared a few times. The chain combines TRBV2 with TRBJ1-3; D is uncertain. CDR1 is SNHLY and CDR2 is FYNNEI in the germline V gene. Trimming shortened V by 8 bases and J by 0 bases, and 11 bases separated the two germline ends. CDR3 size: 14 residues. CDR3 nucleotide sequence: TGTGCCAGCTTTTCGGGCGGCTCTGGAAACACCATATATTTT. Its translation: CASFSGGSGNTIYF.

There are a few counts of this clonotype. The J gene is TRBJ2-3, the V gene TRBV4-1; no clear D gene. The germline CDR1 and CDR2 sequences are MGHRA and YSYEKL. The CDR3 totals 13 residues. V was shortened by 4 bases and J by 4 bases, with 9 bases between the two germline ends. The CDR3 sequence is CASSLGMSDTQYF. CDR3 coding DNA: TGCGCCAGCAGCCTAGGCATGTCAGATACGCAGTATTTT.

This chain links TRBV5-1 with TRBJ2-3, with D possibly called TRBD1 or TRBD2 (5 bases each). This CDR3 has 14 residues. V lost 2 bases to trimming and J lost 4 bases, with 11 bases between them. Germline V lookup: CDR1 SGHRS, CDR2 YFSETQ. CDR3 region: CASSFGGDSDTQYF. The CDR3 DNA sequence: TGCGCCAGCAGCTTTGGGGGAGATTCAGATACGCAGTATTTT.

This chain connects TRBV29-1 to TRBJ1-4; D possibly corresponds to TRBD1 (6 bases). CDR1 and CDR2 from the germline V gene are SQVTM and ANQGSEA. V lost 0 bases and J 8 bases, leaving 19 bases between the germline ends. The CDR3 has 16 amino acids. The CDR3 is CSVEDRGNGGSEKLFF. The CDR3 nucleotides are TGCAGCGTTGAAGATCGAGGGAATGGGGGCTCGGAAAAACTGTTTTTT.

In its sample, this clonotype was seen many times. The chain is built from TRBV5-1 and TRBJ2-5; D could derive from TRBD1 or TRBD2 (6 bases each). Germline V CDR1 and CDR2: SGHRS, YFSETQ. The V end was cut by 1 base, the J end by 3 bases, with 10 bases between. The CDR3 loop spans 14 amino acids. The CDR3 is CASSLTGAEETQYF. DNA of the CDR3: TGCGCCAGCAGCTTGACGGGGGCAGAAGAGACCCAGTACTTC.

In its sample, this clonotype was seen a few times. The chain recombines TRBV29-1 with TRBJ1-2; D uncertain. CDR1 SQVTM and CDR2 ANQGSEA come from the germline V gene. Trimming stripped 6 bases from V and 5 bases from J, with 7 bases between. This CDR3 region has 10 residues. DNA for the CDR3: TGCAGCGTCCCCCCTTATGGCTACACCTTC. Protein product: CSVPPYGYTF.

This clonotype was observed a handful of times. The V call is TRBV5-1, the J call TRBJ1-5; no definite D call. V lost 0 bases to trimming and J lost 3 bases, with 10 bases between them. Germline lookup yields CDR1 SGHRS and CDR2 YFSETQ. This CDR3 region has 15 residues. The CDR3 nucleotides are TGCGCCAGCAGCTTGGGCATCGGATCCAATCAGCCCCAGCATTTT. Its protein is CASSLGIGSNQPQHF.

As to this clonotype: One end of the junction fails to match germline, which may point to a read error. This chain joins TRBV28 and TRBJ1-2; no clear D gene. This CDR3 comprises 12 residues. Germline V lookup: CDR1 MDHEN, CDR2 SYDVKM. The CDR3 DNA reads TGTGTCAGCAGTTTAGGCGTAAAGGGCTACACCTTC. Its protein is CVSSLGVKGYTF.

This clonotype was seen repeatedly, ten times or more. V usage is TRBV11-2 and J usage is TRBJ1-5; tentatively, D is TRBD1 (5 bases). V gave up 2 bases and J gave up 4 bases, with 12 bases separating them. CDR1 SGHAT and CDR2 FQNNGV come from the germline V gene. The CDR3 length is 15 residues. The CDR3 DNA is TGTGCCAGCAGCTTAAGCTCAGGGTCAAATCAGCCCCAGCATTTT. Its protein is CASSLSSGSNQPQHF.